This T cell receptor beta chain derives from a study of beta chain features in type 1 diabetes. Expressed TCRB transcripts were sequenced after all isolated RNA was converted to cDNA. For naive, central memory and regulatory T cell samples, reads averaged about 3.5 million. Generated by immunoSEQ multiplex PCR, the TCRdb table keeps only in-frame clones and is missing some. The sample lists fewer than 900,000 clones, under 20% occurring once. A note on this clone: Antigen: not known.

Study-wide results and caveats: There was no resolution here of whether HLA type influences TCRB rearrangement.

Purity of each sorted population was above 95%. The CDR3 length is 14 residues. V dropped 0 bases and J dropped 5 bases, with 10 bases sitting between them. Germline loops: CDR1 SGDLS, CDR2 YYNGEE. The sequence was obtained from a woman under 30 in good health. Sample: naive CD4+ T cells from blood. This chain uses TRBV9 with TRBJ2-3, with D possibly being TRBD2 (5 bases). The CDR3 nucleotides read TGTGCCAGCAGCGTAGTGCCCGGACTAGATACGCAGTATTTT. Translating gives CASSVVPGLDTQYF.